This T cell receptor beta chain was captured in a study of blood T cell repertoires in COVID-19. Study-wide context: Both acute and convalescent COVID-19 samples were obtained from the United States, Italy and Spain. PBMCs, B-cell-depleted T cells, or T cells provided the cDNA or gDNA that made up the material.

Per germline, CDR1 KGHDR and CDR2 SFDVKD. This CDR3 comprises 16 residues. The germline V and J ends were trimmed by 3 bases and 7 bases, with 20 bases remaining between them. Study processing details: Reference gene primer amplification in the assay estimated nucleated cell counts. Profiled with immunoSEQ multiplex PCR; TCRdb holds only in-frame clones, not every one. From that table come the V and J calls and clone size; the DNA was used to work out D and trimming. The repertoire holds about 50,000 clones, with under 90% as singletons. The chain has TRBV24-1 and TRBJ1-2, with D possibly matching TRBD1 (6 bases). The specimen sequenced was peripheral blood. This clonotype originated in a man at least 80 years old with active or convalescent COVID-19. CDR3 loop: CATSDPALTGFGGYTF. CDR3 DNA sequence: TGTGCCACCAGTGATCCGGCCCTCACAGGGTTTGGTGGCTACACCTTC.